This T cell receptor (beta chain) was recovered during a study of molecular identifiers for immune sequencing clone quantification. TCRdb re-called the PCR reads through MiXCR, storing one row per CDR3 protein. This table holds tens of thousands of distinct CDR3 sequences, about a third found once. Points from the study as a whole: In CMV-specific effectors, clones above 20 copies held over 97% of molecules; naive, under 1%.

As regards this clonotype: The antigen is unknown.

This CDR3 comprises 14 residues. J lost 6 bases, V lost 5 bases, and 7 bases had no gene match. Germline V CDR1 and CDR2: SNHLY, FYNNEI. This chain joins TRBV2 and TRBJ2-1; 7 bases map to TRBD1. Sequencing input: naive CD8+ T cells from blood, with Jurkat cell RNA spiked in. The subset: FACS-sorted CD8+CD4-CCR7+CD45RA+ naive T cells. The sequence derives from a human donor in good health. Some libraries in this study had Jurkat cell RNA spiked in. Here the CDR3 reads CASSSGQKINEQFF. The CDR3 DNA sequence: TGTGCCAGCAGTTCGGGACAGAAAATCAATGAGCAGTTCTTC.